This T cell receptor beta chain was sequenced in a study of T-cell reconstitution after alpha-beta-depleted transplantation in children (dated by TCRdb to 2015 to 2016). At the level of the whole study: T-cell immune reconstitution after TCRalphabeta/CD19-depleted allogeneic hematopoietic cell transplantation in children was quantitatively tracked in the study by means of TCR repertoire profiling.

Inclusive of the bounding cysteine and phenylalanine, the CDR3 is 18 residues long. Kept here is only the CDR3 DNA, which spans 54 bases and is read in frame from base 1. CDR1 and CDR2 are drawn from the germline V gene (reference sequence): SGHAT, FQDESV. Compared with germline, V lacks 9 bases and J lacks 0 bases; bases without a gene match: 16. This clonotype was picked up a small number of times. Its antigen is still unknown. No base quality values were provided; no much bigger clone lies one nucleotide off. Here is what the overall study found, with its caveats: The high TCRbeta diversity at day 60 in some patients was ascribed to recipient T cells and intrathymic progenitors that had survived conditioning. Over the following months the frequencies of hyperexpanded clones went down, and after one year T-cell counts and TCRbeta diversity were mostly credited to newly produced T cells. The apparently early recovery of alphabetaT-cell counts about two months after transplant reportedly depended on only several hundred rapidly expanded clones that came from non-depleted graft cells.

Preparation of the library involved PCR. Data came from an Illumina HiSeq 2500. To normalize quantification of the TCRbeta repertoire, the TCR libraries were built with molecular barcoding that relied on unique molecular identifiers. TCRdb trimmed public reads at Q25 via fastp, called clones via MiXCR and kept in-frame beta chains. Records with the same CDR3 protein are collapsed into one entry carrying the most frequent genes and DNA. This sample has 70,000 to 95,000 distinct CDR3 sequences in its table, and 18% of those were observed once. The ten largest account for around half of the sample. The intended sense of this specimen's treatment or condition label: allogeneic hematopoietic cell transplantation with graft depleted of TCRalphabeta T cells and CD19 B cells. The transplant recipients were children given TCRalphabeta/CD19-depleted allogeneic hematopoietic cell grafts.

The source was PBMCs, mostly from graft donor cells, collected 360 days after TCRalphabeta/CD19-depleted stem cell transplant. The origin of this receptor is a male patient aged 2 to 9 who had a stem cell transplant for acute lymphoblastic leukemia, so the T cells may come from the graft donor. The chain links TRBV11-1 with TRBJ2-7; 11 bases in the junction line up with TRBD2. The CDR3 protein is CAREGEEGLAGSSYEQYF. The DNA is as follows: TGTGCCAGAGAGGGGGAAGAAGGACTAGCGGGTTCCTCCTACGAGCAGTACTTC.